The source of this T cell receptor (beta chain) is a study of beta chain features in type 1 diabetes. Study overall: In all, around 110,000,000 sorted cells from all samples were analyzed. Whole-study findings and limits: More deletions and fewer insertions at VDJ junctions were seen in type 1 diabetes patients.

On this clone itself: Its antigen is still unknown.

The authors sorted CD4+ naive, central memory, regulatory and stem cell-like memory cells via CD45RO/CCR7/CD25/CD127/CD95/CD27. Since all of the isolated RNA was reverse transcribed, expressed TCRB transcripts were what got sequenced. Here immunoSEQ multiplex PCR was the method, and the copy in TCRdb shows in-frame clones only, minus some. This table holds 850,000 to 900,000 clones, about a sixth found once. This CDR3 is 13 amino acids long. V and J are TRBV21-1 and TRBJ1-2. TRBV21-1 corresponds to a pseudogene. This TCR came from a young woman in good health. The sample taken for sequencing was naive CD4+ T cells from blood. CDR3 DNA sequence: TGTGCCAGCAGCAACGTTAAAGGCCGGGGCTACACCTTC. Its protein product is CASSNVKGRGYTF.